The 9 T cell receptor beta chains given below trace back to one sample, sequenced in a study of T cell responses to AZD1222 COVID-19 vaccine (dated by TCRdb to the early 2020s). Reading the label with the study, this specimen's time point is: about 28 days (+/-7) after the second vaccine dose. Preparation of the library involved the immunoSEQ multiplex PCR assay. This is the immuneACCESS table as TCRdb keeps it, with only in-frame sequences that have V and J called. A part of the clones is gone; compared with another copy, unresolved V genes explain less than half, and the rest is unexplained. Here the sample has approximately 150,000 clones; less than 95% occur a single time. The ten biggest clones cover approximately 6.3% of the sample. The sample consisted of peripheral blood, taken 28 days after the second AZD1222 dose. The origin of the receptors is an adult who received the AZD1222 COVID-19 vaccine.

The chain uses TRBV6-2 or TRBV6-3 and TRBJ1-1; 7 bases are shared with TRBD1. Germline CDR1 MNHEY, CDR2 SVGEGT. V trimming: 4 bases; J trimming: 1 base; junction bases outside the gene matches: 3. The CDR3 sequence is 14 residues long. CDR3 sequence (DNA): TGTGCCAGCAGTTCGACAGGGAGGAACACTGAAGCTTTCTTT. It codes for CASSSTGRNTEAFF.

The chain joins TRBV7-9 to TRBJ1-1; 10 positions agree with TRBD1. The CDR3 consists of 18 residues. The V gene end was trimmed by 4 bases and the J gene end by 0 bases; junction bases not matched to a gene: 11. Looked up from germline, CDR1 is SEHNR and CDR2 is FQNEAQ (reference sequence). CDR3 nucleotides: TGTGCCAGCAGCTCGATGGCCGGGACAGGGGCGATGAACACTGAAGCTTTCTTT. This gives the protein CASSSMAGTGAMNTEAFF. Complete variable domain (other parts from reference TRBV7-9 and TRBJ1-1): DTGVSQNPRHKITKRGQNVTFRCDPISEHNRLYWYRQTLGQGPEFLTYFQNEAQLEKSRLLSDRFSAERPKGSFSTLEIQRTEQGDSAMYLCASSSMAGTGAMNTEAFFGQGTRLTVV.

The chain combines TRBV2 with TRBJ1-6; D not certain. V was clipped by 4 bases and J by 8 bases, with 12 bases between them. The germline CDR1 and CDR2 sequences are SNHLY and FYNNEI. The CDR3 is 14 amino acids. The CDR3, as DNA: TGTGCCAGCAGTGTACGGGGTGGGGATTCACCCCTCCACTTT. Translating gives CASSVRGGDSPLHF.

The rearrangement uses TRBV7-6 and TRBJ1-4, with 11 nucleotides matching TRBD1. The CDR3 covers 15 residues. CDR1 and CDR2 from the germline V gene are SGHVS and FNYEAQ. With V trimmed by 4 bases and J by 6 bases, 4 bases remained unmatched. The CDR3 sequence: CASSSRTGGDEKLFF. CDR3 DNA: TGTGCCAGCAGCTCTCGGACAGGGGGCGATGAAAAACTGTTTTTT.

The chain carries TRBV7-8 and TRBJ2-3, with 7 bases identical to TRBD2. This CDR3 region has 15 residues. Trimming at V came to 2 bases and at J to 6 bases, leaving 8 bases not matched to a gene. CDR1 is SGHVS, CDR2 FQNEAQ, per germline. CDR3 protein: CASSLLGGDVDTQYF. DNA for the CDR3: TGTGCCAGCAGCTTACTGGGGGGGGATGTGGATACGCAGTATTTT.

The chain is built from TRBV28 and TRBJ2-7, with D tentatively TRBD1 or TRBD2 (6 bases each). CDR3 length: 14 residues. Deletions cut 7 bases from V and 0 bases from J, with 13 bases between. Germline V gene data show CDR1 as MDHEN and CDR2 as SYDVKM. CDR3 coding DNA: TGTGCCAGCATCAAAAAGGGGGGCTCCTACGAGCAGTACTTC. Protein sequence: CASIKKGGSYEQYF.

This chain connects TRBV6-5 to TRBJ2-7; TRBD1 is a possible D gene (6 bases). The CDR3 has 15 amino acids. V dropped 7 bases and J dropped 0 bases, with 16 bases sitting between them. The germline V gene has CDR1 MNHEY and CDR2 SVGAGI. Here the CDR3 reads CASTPPGQSSYEQYF. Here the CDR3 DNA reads TGTGCCAGCACCCCTCCCGGACAGAGCTCCTACGAGCAGTACTTC.

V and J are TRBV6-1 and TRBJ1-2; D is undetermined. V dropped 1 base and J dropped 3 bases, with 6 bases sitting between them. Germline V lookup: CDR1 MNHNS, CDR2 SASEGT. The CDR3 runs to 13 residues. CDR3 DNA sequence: TGTGCCAGCAGTGAAGGGGCGGACTATGGCTACACCTTC. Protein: CASSEGADYGYTF.

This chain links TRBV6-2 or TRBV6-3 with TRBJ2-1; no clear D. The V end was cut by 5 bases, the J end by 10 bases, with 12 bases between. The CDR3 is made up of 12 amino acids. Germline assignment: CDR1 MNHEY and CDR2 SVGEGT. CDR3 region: CASSLLSAEQFF. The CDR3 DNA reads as TGTGCCAGCAGTCTTCTTTCAGCGGAGCAGTTCTTC.